This passage covers 8 T cell receptor beta chains from one sample sequenced in a study of cytomegalovirus exposure and HLA in healthy donors. Primers for the PCR totalled 60 Vbeta and 13 Jbeta. Sequencing was performed with immunoSEQ multiplex PCR; in TCRdb, only in-frame clones are kept and a portion is missing. The table has roughly 190,000 clones, about 80% seen once. The source material was PBMCs. The receptor set was obtained from a man aged 35 to 55 in good health and CMV-seropositive.

J is TRBJ2-7 and V is TRBV28, with D perhaps matching TRBD1 (5 bases). This CDR3 has 16 residues. Trimming left V 3 bases short and J 2 bases short, with 17 bases between. Germline-derived CDR1 and CDR2 are MDHEN and SYDVKM. Here the CDR3 DNA reads TGTGCCAGCAGTTTGGGATACATAGGGGTTACCTACGAGCAGTACTTC. Translation gives CASSLGYIGVTYEQYF.

This clone appeared a single time. The V gene is TRBV11-2, the J gene TRBJ2-7; D possibly corresponds to TRBD1 (5 bases). The CDR3 has 14 residues. Germline CDR1 is SGHAT and CDR2 is FQNNGV. V shed 0 bases and J shed 4 bases, with 10 bases lying between them. This CDR3 reads CASSLDLTVYEQYF. In DNA, the CDR3 is TGTGCCAGCAGCTTAGATTTGACAGTGTACGAGCAGTACTTC.

This clone was seen a few times. The chain employs TRBV4-1 and TRBJ2-7, with D unclear. V was pared by 2 bases and J by 3 bases, with 5 bases between. This CDR3 region has 12 residues. The germline CDR1 and CDR2 sequences are MGHRA and YSYEKL. CDR3 bases: TGCGCCAGCAGCCAACCCAACTACGAGCAGTACTTC. Encoded protein: CASSQPNYEQYF.

V gene TRBV7-3 combines with J gene TRBJ1-2; 7 nucleotides match TRBD1. This CDR3 is built from 13 residues. Germline V gene data show CDR1 as SGHTA and CDR2 as FQGTGA. Trimming cost V 5 bases and J 6 bases; bases outside gene matches: 6. The CDR3: CASSPGTANGYTF. The CDR3 region has the DNA TGTGCCAGCAGCCCCGGGACAGCCAATGGCTACACCTTC. The complete variable domain, with remaining parts taken from reference TRBV7-3 and TRBJ1-2, reads GAGVSQTPSNKVTEKGKYVELRCDPISGHTALYWYRQSLGQGPEFLIYFQGTGAADDSGLPNDRFFAVRPEGSVSTLKIQRTERGDSAVYLCASSPGTANGYTFGSGTRLTVV.

The V and J genes are TRBV28 and TRBJ2-5; 7 bases are shared with TRBD2. With 7 bases clipped from V and 7 bases from J, the junction kept 24 bases outside the gene matches. CDR1 and CDR2 (germline): MDHEN, SYDVKM. CDR3 length: 18 amino acids. The CDR3 DNA is TGTGCCAGCATTAATCCTACAGATTCTAGCGGAGCCCGAGGGACCCAGTACTTC. Amino acids: CASINPTDSSGARGTQYF.

This clone was counted once. This sequence joins TRBV5-1 and TRBJ1-5; 7 bases align to TRBD1. CDR1 is SGHRS and CDR2 is YFSETQ in the germline V gene. V lost 1 base to trimming and J lost 7 bases; unmatched junction nucleotides: 8. This CDR3 is built from 15 residues. This CDR3 is CASSLIGGYEQPQHF. The CDR3 DNA is TGCGCCAGCAGCTTGATAGGGGGCTACGAGCAGCCCCAGCATTTT.

This chain links TRBV7-9 with TRBJ2-7, with 13 bases fitting TRBD2. The CDR3 has 17 amino acids. The J segment lost 0 bases and the V segment lost 6 bases, leaving 8 bases of the junction unmatched. Per germline, CDR1 SEHNR and CDR2 FQNEAQ (reference sequence). CDR3 residues: CASRPGLAGLSSYEQYF. CDR3 sequence (DNA): TGTGCCAGCAGACCGGGACTAGCGGGACTTTCCTCCTACGAGCAGTACTTC. Supplemented by reference TRBV7-9 and TRBJ2-7, the full variable domain reads DTGVSQNPRHKITKRGQNVTFRCDPISEHNRLYWYRQTLGQGPEFLTYFQNEAQLEKSRLLSDRFSAERPKGSFSTLEIQRTEQGDSAMYLCASRPGLAGLSSYEQYFGPGTRLTVT.

The count of this clone is one. The chain carries TRBV6-1 and TRBJ2-7, with TRBD2 matching 10 bases. Germline CDR1 MNHNS, CDR2 SASEGT. J lost 0 bases, V lost 5 bases, and 4 bases had no gene match. CDR3 length: 15 amino acids. The CDR3: CASSFTSGISYEQYF. The CDR3 DNA reads as TGTGCCAGCAGTTTCACTAGCGGGATCTCCTACGAGCAGTACTTC.